This TCR beta chain was sequenced during a study of blood T cell repertoires in COVID-19. Across the whole study: Donors in the United States, Italy and Spain gave samples during acute or convalescent COVID-19. The cDNA or gDNA used as material had been derived from T cells, B-cell-depleted T cells, or PBMCs.

Trimming stripped 4 bases from V and 2 bases from J, with 18 bases between. The CDR3 sequence is 16 residues long. In germline, CDR1 is SGHAT, CDR2 FQNNGV. Patients from Seattle were sampled longitudinally, starting during active infection. Study processing details: Estimates of nucleated cell counts were drawn from the amplification of reference gene primers. Profiling relied on immunoSEQ multiplex PCR, and the TCRdb table lists in-frame clones only, not all of them. V and J calls plus clone size are reproduced from that table; the DNA served to infer D and trimming. The sample lists roughly 250,000 clones, 75% to 95% occurring once.

This receptor was taken from a person under 35 with COVID-19, enrolled during active disease. The sequenced material came from peripheral blood. The chain employs TRBV11-2 and TRBJ2-7, with D tentatively TRBD1 (6 bases). The CDR3 DNA follows: TGTGCCAGCAGCTCGCCGACCGGGACATTCGCCTACGAGCAGTACTTC. Residues: CASSSPTGTFAYEQYF. Together with reference TRBV11-2 and TRBJ2-7, the CDR3 gives the full variable domain: EAGVAQSPRYKIIEKRQSVAFWCNPISGHATLYWYQQILGQGPKLLIQFQNNGVVDDSQLPKDRFSAERLKGVDSTLKIQPAKLEDSAVYLCASSSPTGTFAYEQYFGPGTRLTVT.